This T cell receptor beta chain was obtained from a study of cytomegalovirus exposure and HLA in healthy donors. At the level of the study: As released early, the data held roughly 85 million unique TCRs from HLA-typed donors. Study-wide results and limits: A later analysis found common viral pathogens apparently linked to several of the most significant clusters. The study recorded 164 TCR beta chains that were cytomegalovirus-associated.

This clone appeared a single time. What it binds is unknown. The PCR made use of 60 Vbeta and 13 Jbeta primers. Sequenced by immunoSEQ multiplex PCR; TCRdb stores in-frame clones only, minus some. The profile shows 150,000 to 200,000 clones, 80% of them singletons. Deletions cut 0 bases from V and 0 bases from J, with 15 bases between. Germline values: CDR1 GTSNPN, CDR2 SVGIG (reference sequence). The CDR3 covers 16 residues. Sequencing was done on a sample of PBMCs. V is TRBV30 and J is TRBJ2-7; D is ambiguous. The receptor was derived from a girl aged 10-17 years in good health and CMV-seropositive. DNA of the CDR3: TGTGCCTGGAGTGTAAACTCTAAAGATACCTCCTACGAGCAGTACTTC. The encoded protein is CAWSVNSKDTSYEQYF. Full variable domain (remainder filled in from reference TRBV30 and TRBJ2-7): SQTIHQWPATLVQPVGSPLSLECTVEGTSNPNLYWYRQAAGRGLQLLFYSVGIGQISSEVPQNLSASRPQDRQFILSSKKLLLSDSGFYLCAWSVNSKDTSYEQYFGPGTRLTVT.